The sequence of this TCR beta chain was determined in a study of blood T cell repertoires in COVID-19. The CDR3 contains 18 residues. Germline CDR1 reads SGHRS; CDR2 reads YFSETQ. The junction had 13 bases not matched to a gene; V was cut back by 5 bases and J by 0 bases. Data came from immunoSEQ multiplex PCR; TCRdb stores just in-frame clones and leaves some out. The sample records around 210,000 clones, 70% to 90% being singletons. V gene TRBV5-1 combines with J gene TRBJ2-1, with TRBD1 matching over 8 bases. What was sequenced was peripheral blood. The TCR sequence derives from a man aged 45 to 65 with COVID-19, enrolled during active disease. The CDR3 region has the DNA TGCGCCAGCAGTTCCTATCCAACCGGGACAGGCTCCTACAATGAGCAGTTCTTC. The encoded protein is CASSSYPTGTGSYNEQFF. The full variable domain, its missing parts supplied by reference TRBV5-1 and TRBJ2-1, is KAGVTQTPRYLIKTRGQQVTLSCSPISGHRSVSWYQQTPGQGLQFLFEYFSETQRNKGNFPGRFSGRQFSNSRSEMNVSTLELGDSALYLCASSSYPTGTGSYNEQFFGPGTRLTVL.